This T cell receptor (beta chain) derives from a study of blood T cell repertoires in COVID-19. This clone came up a few times. Sequencing was performed with immunoSEQ multiplex PCR; in TCRdb, only in-frame clones are kept and a portion is missing. Of 130,000 or so clones listed, around 80% were seen once; the top ten hold about 2.4%. Germline assignment: CDR1 LNHDA and CDR2 SQIVND (reference sequence). The CDR3 contains 17 residues. The junction had 15 bases not matched to a gene; V was cut back by 0 bases and J by 8 bases. This clonotype was sampled from a man between 40 and 49 years old with acute COVID-19. The specimen was PBMCs or T cells enriched from blood (not recorded which). This chain joins TRBV19 and TRBJ1-2; 7 bases align to TRBD1. As DNA, the CDR3 is TGTGCCAGTAGTATAGACCTCCCATTAGGGACAGCCCTCGGCTACACCTTC. Translation gives CASSIDLPLGTALGYTF.